This T cell receptor beta chain was observed in a study of blood T cell repertoires in COVID-19. The CDR3 runs to 15 residues. The authors' processing: It was from reference gene primer amplification that nucleated cell counts were estimated. Measured with immunoSEQ multiplex PCR; TCRdb has only the in-frame clones, and not every one. V and J calls and clone size follow that table, whereas D and trimming were derived from the DNA. The sample shows roughly 140,000 clones, about 85% of them seen only once. The TCR comes from a woman aged 60-70 years with COVID-19, enrolled during active disease. What was sequenced was peripheral blood. This sequence joins TRBV21-1 and TRBJ1-5. TRBV21-1 is recorded as a pseudogene. This CDR3 reads CASPEDLPSNQPQHF. CDR3 bases: TGTGCCAGCCCCGAGGACTTACCTAGCAATCAGCCCCAGCATTTT.